This T cell receptor (beta chain) originates from a study of Ad26.COV2.S vaccination and SARS-CoV-2 variants. Repertoires were generated with immunoSEQ multiplex PCR, while TCRdb's copy carries only in-frame clones and drops some. The table lists about 440,000 clones, about 92% of them singletons. V was trimmed by 6 bases and J by 13 bases, leaving 13 bases between them. This CDR3 region has 11 residues. As to treatment: around 19 received Ad26.COV2.S at low or high dose, single or two shots; 5 received placebo; per-sample allocation not given. Following the first vaccine or placebo injection, samples were taken on day 63.

The chain carries TRBV12-3 or TRBV12-4 and TRBJ2-1, with D perhaps being TRBD1 or TRBD2 (5 bases each). The sequence was collected from a person aged 18-65 years who received the Ad26.COV2.S COVID-19 vaccine or a placebo. Here the sequenced sample was peripheral blood, taken in a trial of Ad26.COV2.S vaccine versus placebo. The CDR3 DNA reads TGTGCCAGCAGCGGGACGAGGAGACAGTTCTTC. Protein sequence: CASSGTRRQFF.